This is a list of T cell receptor beta chains from one sample in a study of shared clonotypes between healthy human individuals. Generated by immunoSEQ multiplex PCR, the TCRdb table keeps only in-frame clones and is missing some. This table holds 850,000 to 1,100,000 clones, roughly 80% found once. The sequenced material came from memory CD4+ T cells from PBMCs. The receptors shown here come from a man aged 18 to 30 in good health. Some clones in this sample may be carry-over from other donors' samples. Both conserved end residues are trimmed from each CDR3. The D gene is left open where the match is weak. Clone size is not always given. Where it is, it says once, few, many or a class for expanded clones.

J	size	D	V	CDR3
TRBJ1-5	NA	NA	TRBV9	ASSPNPSDLQH
TRBJ1-3	NA	NA	TRBV29-1	SVGWGARSGNTIY
TRBJ2-2	once	NA	TRBV30	AWSESGTSNTGELF
TRBJ2-2	NA	NA	TRBV25-1	ASSEFQAGELF
TRBJ2-1	NA	NA	TRBV9	ASSVSGAPGRSYNEQF
TRBJ1-5	NA	TRBD1	TRBV28	ASSSTGARGQPQH
TRBJ1-1	NA	NA	TRBV4-2	ASSQEVSGYSTEAF
TRBJ2-2	NA	TRBD1	TRBV7-4	ASSYRDRDTGELF
TRBJ2-7	NA	TRBD2	TRBV6-1	ASSEVQGQRDFTYEQY
TRBJ2-3	NA	TRBD2	TRBV18	ASSQSGTSGREDSQY
TRBJ2-1	NA	NA	TRBV6-1	ASSEQVSGNEQF
TRBJ2-7	NA	NA	TRBV6-5	ASSSTATAYEQY
TRBJ2-1	once	NA	TRBV2	ASSVTESGF
TRBJ1-2	many	NA	TRBV5-1	ASSLTSNYGYT
TRBJ1-1	NA	NA	TRBV29-1	SVAEMDTEAL
TRBJ1-2	NA	TRBD1	TRBV7-9	ASSSGQGLNYGYT
TRBJ2-5	NA	TRBD1	TRBV15	ATSRVRTGGEETQY
TRBJ2-1	once	TRBD1	TRBV7-2	ASSFAGTAYNEQF
TRBJ2-7	NA	NA	TRBV20-1	SVASSYEQY
TRBJ2-7	NA	NA	TRBV11-3	ASSLSTGDSYEQY
TRBJ1-1	NA	NA	TRBV28	ASSPSTGTQKAF
TRBJ2-5	NA	TRBD2	TRBV6-4	ASKYLAGGPIETQY
TRBJ2-5	NA	NA	TRBV30	AWSYRTTGGETQY
TRBJ1-4	NA	TRBD1	TRBV11-2	ASSLGRTGPNEKLF
TRBJ2-6	NA	TRBD1	TRBV7-2	ASSLGGQGMAGANVLT
TRBJ1-4	NA	NA	TRBV30	AWSVTSGFGEKLF
TRBJ1-1	NA	NA	TRBV18	ASSPRGAEAF
TRBJ2-4	NA	NA	TRBV7-4	ASSSLVAIQY
TRBJ1-3	NA	NA	TRBV6-1	ASSVDRIPGNTIY
TRBJ2-3	few	NA	TRBV9	ASSVAWADTQY
TRBJ1-1	many	NA	TRBV29-1	SGRGTHMNTEAF
TRBJ2-7	NA	NA	TRBV28	ASSLLGEEQY
TRBJ2-3	NA	TRBD1	TRBV5-6	ASSTGTGARDTQY
TRBJ2-1	few	NA	TRBV5-4	ASSRGGGSSYNEQF
TRBJ2-7	NA	TRBD1	TRBV6-6	ASSHGQGSHEQY
TRBJ2-3	NA	TRBD2	TRBV5-1	ASSPGGTELYTQY
TRBJ2-1	NA	TRBD2	TRBV28	ASSLWASGRAGNEQF
TRBJ2-7	NA	TRBD2	TRBV11-2	ASSRDRAWEGEQY
TRBJ2-3	once	NA	TRBV2	ASNREVAGETDTQY
TRBJ2-7	NA	TRBD1	TRBV5-4	ASSPEPGQGHEQY
TRBJ2-7	NA	NA	TRBV7-9	ASSFGGRISYEQY
TRBJ2-1	NA	TRBD1	TRBV29-1	SVDGQVRDEQF
TRBJ2-7	NA	TRBD1	TRBV7-8	ASSLVTGGAFGYEQY
TRBJ1-2	NA	NA	TRBV6-1	ASSEAGPHYGYT
TRBJ2-2	NA	NA	TRBV4-2	ASSQVMWRASANTGELF
TRBJ1-3	NA	NA	TRBV9	ASSVGRESGNTIY
TRBJ1-4	once	NA	TRBV5-6	ASSLFAPTNEKLF
TRBJ1-4	NA	NA	TRBV19	ASSIPGAGEKLF